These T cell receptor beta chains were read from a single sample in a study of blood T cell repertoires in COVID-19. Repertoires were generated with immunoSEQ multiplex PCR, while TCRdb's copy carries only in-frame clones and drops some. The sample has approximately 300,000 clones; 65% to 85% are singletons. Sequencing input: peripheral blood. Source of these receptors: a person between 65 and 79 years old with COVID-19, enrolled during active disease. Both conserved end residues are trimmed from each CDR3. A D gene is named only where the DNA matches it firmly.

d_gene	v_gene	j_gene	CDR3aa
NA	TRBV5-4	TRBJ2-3	ASSAGDTQY
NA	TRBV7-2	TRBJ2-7	ASSLGSYEQY
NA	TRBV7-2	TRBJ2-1	ASSGAGYNEQF
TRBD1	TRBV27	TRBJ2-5	ARGTGEETQY
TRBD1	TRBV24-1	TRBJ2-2	ATSDFTGVDTGELF
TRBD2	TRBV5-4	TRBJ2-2	ASSLISGTGELF
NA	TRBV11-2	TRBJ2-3	ASSFPSNTQY
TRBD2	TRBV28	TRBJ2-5	ASSSRLAGDQRSQY
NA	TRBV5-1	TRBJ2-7	ASSLSQISEQY
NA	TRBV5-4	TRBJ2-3	ASSLDTRRGTDTQY
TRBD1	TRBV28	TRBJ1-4	ASSPTDRSPEKLF
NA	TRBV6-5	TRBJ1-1	ASSIRDWAEAF
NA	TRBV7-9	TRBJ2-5	ASRHPRGEAADETQY
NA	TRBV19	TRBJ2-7	ASSIEDSRWPYEQY
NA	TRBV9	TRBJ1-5	ASSPTGEFGNQPQH
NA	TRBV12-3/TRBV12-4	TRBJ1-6	ASSLSSSPLH
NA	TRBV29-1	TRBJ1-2	SVEVYRGMSYGYT
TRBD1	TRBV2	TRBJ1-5	ASSGTGEQPQH
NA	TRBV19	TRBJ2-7	ASSARGEQY
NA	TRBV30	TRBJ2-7	AWTRSGVARDEQY
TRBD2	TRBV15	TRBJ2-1	ATSRRTSGGYNEQF
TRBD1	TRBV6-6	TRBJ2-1	ASKRGQGASYEQF